This T cell receptor (gamma chain) stems from a study of intestinal T cells in coeliac disease. About 11 formalin-fixed paraffin-embedded scrolls, each 5 µm thick, supplied each case's genomic DNA. The TRG library came from roughly 200 ng of biopsy DNA amplified with LymphoTrack primers. TCRdb re-called the multiplex PCR reads using CATT. The repertoire has 600 to 900 gamma-chain clones, more than 50% of them found once; the top ten carry around 11%. The CDR3 is 13 amino acids. CDR1 VINAFY and CDR2 YDVSNSKD come from the germline V gene. V shed 5 bases and J 3 bases; nucleotides not matched to a gene: 7.

Input material: a duodenal biopsy. The rearrangement links TRGV5 to TRGJ1 or TRGJ2. The sequence was obtained from a human donor with celiac disease. Here the CDR3 DNA reads TGTGCCACCTGGGGACGGTTTTATTATAAGAAACTCTTT. This sequence encodes CATWGRFYYKKLF.